Listed below are T cell receptor beta chains from one sample, sequenced in a study of T cell responses to AZD1222 COVID-19 vaccine. TCRdb keeps only in-frame clones here, not all; method: immunoSEQ multiplex PCR. In the table there are 75,000 to 95,000 clones, 80% to 90% of which are singletons. The material sequenced was peripheral blood, taken on day 0 of AZD1222 vaccination. These receptors were obtained from an adult in good health. Both conserved end residues are part of each CDR3. The order of the fields is V gene, D gene, CDR3 length, J gene, clone size, CDR3 DNA, CDR3 protein. A D gene is named only where the DNA matches it firmly. Rows may omit the clone size; those that give it use once, few, many or a size class.

v_call: TRBV2; d_call: TRBD1; cdr3_length: 15; j_call: TRBJ2-7; clone_size: -; cdr3_nt: TGTGCCAGCAGAAGAACAGGGGGCGAACGCTACGAGCAGTACTTC; cdr3_aa: CASRRTGGERYEQYF
v_call: TRBV19; d_call: TRBD1; cdr3_length: 15; j_call: TRBJ2-3; clone_size: -; cdr3_nt: TGTGCCAGTAGTATGACAGGGGGCGAGGGAGATACGCAGTATTTT; cdr3_aa: CASSMTGGEGDTQYF
v_call: TRBV5-6; d_call: -; cdr3_length: 16; j_call: TRBJ2-3; clone_size: -; cdr3_nt: TGTGCCAGCAGCTTTAGGGCGGGGGCCCGCACAGATACGCAGTATTTT; cdr3_aa: CASSFRAGARTDTQYF
v_call: TRBV6-5; d_call: TRBD1; cdr3_length: 13; j_call: TRBJ1-1; clone_size: -; cdr3_nt: TGTGCCAGCAGCGGGACAGGGCGGACTGAAGCTTTCTTT; cdr3_aa: CASSGTGRTEAFF
v_call: TRBV12-2; d_call: -; cdr3_length: 14; j_call: TRBJ2-7; clone_size: -; cdr3_nt: TGTGCAACCCCCCGTTGGGGGGGGTGCTACGAGCAGTACTTC; cdr3_aa: CATPRWGGCYEQYF
v_call: TRBV18; d_call: -; cdr3_length: 13; j_call: TRBJ1-1; clone_size: few; cdr3_nt: TGTGCCAGCTCACCAGGGGGGGACACTGAAGCTTTCTTT; cdr3_aa: CASSPGGDTEAFF
v_call: TRBV18; d_call: -; cdr3_length: 16; j_call: TRBJ1-5; clone_size: -; cdr3_nt: TGTGCCAGCTCACCATTTTCAGGGGAGGGCAATCAGCCCCAGCATTTT; cdr3_aa: CASSPFSGEGNQPQHF
v_call: TRBV7-2; d_call: -; cdr3_length: 17; j_call: TRBJ1-6; clone_size: -; cdr3_nt: TGTGCCAGCAGCTTAGGAATTGGGCAGGGTATTGGTTCACCCCTCCACTTT; cdr3_aa: CASSLGIGQGIGSPLHF
v_call: TRBV30; d_call: -; cdr3_length: 14; j_call: TRBJ1-6; clone_size: -; cdr3_nt: TGTGCCTGGATCCCCGGGGGGGGGACCTCACCCCTCCACTTT; cdr3_aa: CAWIPGGGTSPLHF
v_call: TRBV20-1; d_call: -; cdr3_length: 10; j_call: TRBJ2-7; clone_size: -; cdr3_nt: TGCAGTGCTAGCGACATTGAGCAGTACTTC; cdr3_aa: CSASDIEQYF
v_call: TRBV30; d_call: -; cdr3_length: 12; j_call: TRBJ1-2; clone_size: once; cdr3_nt: TGTGCCTGGAGTATAAAGGACTATGGCTACACCTTC; cdr3_aa: CAWSIKDYGYTF
v_call: TRBV5-1; d_call: TRBD1; cdr3_length: 15; j_call: TRBJ1-2; clone_size: -; cdr3_nt: TGCGCCAGCAGCCCTTACACGGACAGGATCTATGGCTACACCTTC; cdr3_aa: CASSPYTDRIYGYTF
v_call: TRBV9; d_call: -; cdr3_length: 16; j_call: TRBJ1-3; clone_size: -; cdr3_nt: TGTGCCAGCAGCAGGCAAGGCGGAGACTCTGGAAACACCATATATTTT; cdr3_aa: CASSRQGGDSGNTIYF
v_call: TRBV27; d_call: TRBD2; cdr3_length: 15; j_call: TRBJ2-2; clone_size: -; cdr3_nt: TGTGCCAGCAGTTCCAAGCGGGGGGGAACCGGGGAGCTGTTTTTT; cdr3_aa: CASSSKRGGTGELFF